The 15 T cell receptor beta chains reported below all come from one sample, sequenced in a study of graft-versus-host responses after intestinal transplantation. Libraries were prepared by immunoSEQ multiplex PCR; TCRdb keeps only in-frame clonotypes and omits some of them. The sample includes fewer than 30,000 clones, 80% to 90% of them seen just once. This specimen was PBMCs, taken approximately 450 days after intestinal transplant. These receptors were obtained from a human patient who received an intestinal transplant, so some T cells may come from the graft donor.

This chain uses TRBV7-9 with TRBJ2-7, with D perhaps TRBD2 (5 bases). This CDR3 has 14 residues. Germline CDR1 reads SEHNR; CDR2 reads FQNEAQ (reference sequence). Between the trimmed V and J ends, which lost 4 bases and 2 bases, there was a span of 12 bases. The CDR3 loop is CASSSQRAAYEQYF. CDR3 sequence (DNA): TGTGCCAGCAGCTCCCAGAGGGCAGCCTACGAGCAGTACTTC.

This clone appeared a single time. The J gene is TRBJ2-3, the V gene TRBV5-1, with no clear D. CDR1 and CDR2 from the germline V gene are SGHRS and YFSETQ. The CDR3 runs to 10 residues. V was clipped by 8 bases and J by 2 bases, with 3 bases between them. CDR3 nucleotides: TGCGCCAGAGTCACAGATACGCAGTATTTT. It codes for CARVTDTQYF.

This clone has only a few counts. V usage is TRBV6-5 and J usage is TRBJ2-7; D remains ambiguous. Trimming removed 2 bases from V and 0 bases from J, with 11 bases in between. The germline V gene encodes CDR1 MNHEY and CDR2 SVGAGI. CDR3 length: 15 residues. In nucleotides, the CDR3 is TGTGCCAGCAGTTACAGGACGGAAAGCTCCTACGAGCAGTACTTC. This codes for CASSYRTESSYEQYF.

The rearrangement uses TRBV4-2 and TRBJ2-3; no reliable D call. V was cut by 0 bases and J by 1 base, with 14 bases left in between. Germline V CDR1 and CDR2: LGHNA, YNFKEQ. The CDR3 runs 17 residues. CDR3 nucleotide sequence: TGTGCCAGCAGCCAAGAGTCCTACCTCGTAGGCACAGATACGCAGTATTTT. Its protein product is CASSQESYLVGTDTQYF.

The chain carries TRBV2 and TRBJ2-7; D may be TRBD1 or TRBD2 (5 bases each). Trimming left V 11 bases short and J 0 bases short, with 17 bases between. The CDR3 spans 14 residues. Germline CDR1 reads SNHLY; CDR2 reads FYNNEI. In nucleotides, the CDR3 is TGTGCCGGACCACGGGACGGAAGCTCCTACGAGCAGTACTTC. Translation gives CAGPRDGSSYEQYF.

This chain uses TRBV5-1 with TRBJ2-7; D call uncertain. Trimming cost V 0 bases and J 2 bases, with 6 bases left between them. The germline gives CDR1 SGHRS, CDR2 YFSETQ. The CDR3 loop spans 13 amino acids. This chain's CDR3 is CASSLDGPYEQYF. The DNA for the CDR3 is TGCGCCAGCAGCTTGGACGGACCCTACGAGCAGTACTTC. Full variable domain (missing parts from reference TRBV5-1 and TRBJ2-7): KAGVTQTPRYLIKTRGQQVTLSCSPISGHRSVSWYQQTPGQGLQFLFEYFSETQRNKGNFPGRFSGRQFSNSRSEMNVSTLELGDSALYLCASSLDGPYEQYFGPGTRLTVT.

The rearrangement uses TRBV18 and TRBJ2-7; 8 bases map to TRBD1. The CDR3 sequence is 15 residues long. Unmatched junction bases numbered 7, after V lost 0 bases and J lost 6 bases. The germline V gene encodes CDR1 KGHSH and CDR2 LQKENI. DNA of the CDR3: TGTGCCAGCTCACCACCCTCCAGGGGGCGCTTCGAGCAGTACTTC. Translating gives CASSPPSRGRFEQYF.

The chain links TRBV6-5 to TRBJ2-7, with 12 bases identical to TRBD2. The CDR3 contains 15 residues. With 6 bases clipped from V and 3 bases from J, the junction kept 6 bases outside the gene matches. The germline CDR1 and CDR2 sequences are MNHEY and SVGAGI. CDR3 protein: CASSSTSGGIYEQYF. CDR3 sequence (DNA): TGTGCCAGCAGCTCTACTAGCGGGGGGATCTACGAGCAGTACTTC.

About this clone itself: At one of its ends the junction is not consistent with the germline gene, which may arise from a read error. The CDR3 loop is CACSIGDGFYNEQFF. CDR3 in DNA: TGTGCCTGTAGTATAGGTGATGGCTTCTACAATGAGCAGTTCTTC. The gene calls are TRBV19 and TRBJ2-1; D gene uncertain. Germline CDR1 reads LNHDA; CDR2 reads SQIVND (reference sequence). This CDR3 contains 15 residues. Combining the CDR3 with reference TRBV19 and TRBJ2-1 gives the whole variable domain DGGITQSPKYLFRKEGQNVTLSCEQNLNHDAMYWYRQDPGQGLRLIYYSQIVNDFQKGDIAEGYSVSREKKESFPLTVTSAQKNPTAFYLCACSIGDGFYNEQFFGPGTRLTVL.

CDR3 in amino acids: CAISGTGSGNTIYF. CDR3 nucleotide sequence: TGTGCCATCAGCGGAACAGGCTCTGGAAACACCATATATTTT. The chain carries TRBV10-3 and TRBJ1-3, with D perhaps matching TRBD1 (5 bases). The CDR3 spans 14 residues. Trimming removed 6 bases at V and 0 bases at J, with 9 bases between. CDR1 and CDR2 (germline): ENHRY, SYGVKD.

In nucleotides, the CDR3 is TGCACCACAGGGTTTAAAGATACGCAGTATTTT. The encoded protein is CTTGFKDTQYF. The chain employs TRBV29-1 and TRBJ2-3, with D possibly matching TRBD1 (6 bases). This CDR3 contains 11 residues. The germline V gene encodes CDR1 SQVTM and CDR2 ANQGSEA.

The rearrangement uses TRBV6-4 and TRBJ2-3, with TRBD2 as a possible D gene (6 bases). With 7 bases removed from V and 6 bases from J, the gap between germline ends came to 14 bases. CDR1 MRHNA and CDR2 SNTAGT come from the germline V gene. This CDR3 has 13 amino acids. CDR3 sequence reads: CASTRRAGDTQYF. CDR3 nucleotide sequence: TGTGCCAGCACCCGACGTGCGGGGGATACGCAGTATTTT.

The chain has TRBV5-1 and TRBJ2-1; D is undetermined. The CDR3 runs to 14 residues. Germline V gene lookup returns CDR1 SGHRS and CDR2 YFSETQ. Trimming shortened V by 5 bases and J by 6 bases, and 15 bases separated the two germline ends. The CDR3 DNA sequence: TGCGCCAGCAGGGCAGCCAAGACGGGCAATGAGCAGTTCTTC. Amino acids: CASRAAKTGNEQFF.

This clone was seen a single time. The rearrangement links TRBV10-1 to TRBJ2-1; 10 nucleotides line up with TRBD2. The CDR3 covers 14 residues. V shed 8 bases and J 6 bases; nucleotides not matched to a gene: 7. Germline V CDR1 and CDR2: WNHNN, SYGVQD (reference sequence). This CDR3 reads CASPGLAGVNEQFF. The CDR3, as DNA: TGCGCCAGCCCGGGGCTAGCGGGAGTCAATGAGCAGTTCTTC.

The chain employs TRBV2 and TRBJ2-4; the D is unclear. In germline, CDR1 is SNHLY, CDR2 FYNNEI. V was cut by 2 bases and J by 0 bases, with 8 bases left in between. The CDR3 extends over 15 amino acids. The CDR3 loop reads CASSERIGAKNIQYF. The CDR3 DNA reads as TGTGCCAGCAGTGAACGAATAGGAGCCAAAAACATTCAGTACTTC.